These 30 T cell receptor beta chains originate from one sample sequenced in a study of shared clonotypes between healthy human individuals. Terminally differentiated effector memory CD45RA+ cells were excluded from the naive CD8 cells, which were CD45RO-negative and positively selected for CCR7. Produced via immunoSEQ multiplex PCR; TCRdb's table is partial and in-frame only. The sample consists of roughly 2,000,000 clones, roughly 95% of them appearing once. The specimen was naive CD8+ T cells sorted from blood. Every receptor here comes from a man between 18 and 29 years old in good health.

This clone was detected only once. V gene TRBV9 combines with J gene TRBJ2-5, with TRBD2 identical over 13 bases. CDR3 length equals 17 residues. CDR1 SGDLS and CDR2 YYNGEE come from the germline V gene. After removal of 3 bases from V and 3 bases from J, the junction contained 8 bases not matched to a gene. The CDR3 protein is CASSGRLAGGVKETQYF. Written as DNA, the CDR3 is TGTGCCAGCAGCGGCCGACTAGCGGGAGGAGTTAAAGAGACCCAGTACTTC. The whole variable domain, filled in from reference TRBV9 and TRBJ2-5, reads DSGVTQTPKHLITATGQRVTLRCSPRSGDLSVYWYQQSLDQGLQFLIQYYNGEERAKGNILERFSAQQFPDLHSELNLSSLELGDSALYFCASSGRLAGGVKETQYFGPGTRLLVL.

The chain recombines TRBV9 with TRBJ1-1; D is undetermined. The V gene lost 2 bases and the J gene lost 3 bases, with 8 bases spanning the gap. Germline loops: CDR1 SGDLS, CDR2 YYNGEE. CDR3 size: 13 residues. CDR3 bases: TGTGCCAGCAGCGTCGAACCCGACACTGAAGCTTTCTTT. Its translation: CASSVEPDTEAFF.

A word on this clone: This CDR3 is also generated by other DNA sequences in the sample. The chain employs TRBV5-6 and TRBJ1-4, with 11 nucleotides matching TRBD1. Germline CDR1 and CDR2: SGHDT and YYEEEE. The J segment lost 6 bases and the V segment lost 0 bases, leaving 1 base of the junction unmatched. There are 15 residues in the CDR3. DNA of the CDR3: TGTGCCAGCAGCTTGGCGGGACAGGGGGATGAAAAACTGTTTTTT. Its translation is CASSLAGQGDEKLFF.

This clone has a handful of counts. DNA for the CDR3: TGTGCCAGCAGCTTAGTCGCTTGGACAGATAGCAATCAGCCCCAGCATTTT. It encodes CASSLVAWTDSNQPQHF. The chain uses TRBV7-2 and TRBJ1-5, with TRBD1 as a possible D gene (6 bases). CDR1 and CDR2 (germline): SGHTA, FQGNSA. The CDR3 has 17 residues. V was trimmed by 1 base and J by 0 bases, leaving 13 bases between them.

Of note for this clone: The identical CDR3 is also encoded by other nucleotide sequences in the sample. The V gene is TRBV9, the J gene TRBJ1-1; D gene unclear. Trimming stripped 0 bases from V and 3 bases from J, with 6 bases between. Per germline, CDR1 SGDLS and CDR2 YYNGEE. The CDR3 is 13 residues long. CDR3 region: CASSVGTHTEAFF. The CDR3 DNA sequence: TGTGCCAGCAGCGTAGGGACGCACACTGAAGCTTTCTTT.

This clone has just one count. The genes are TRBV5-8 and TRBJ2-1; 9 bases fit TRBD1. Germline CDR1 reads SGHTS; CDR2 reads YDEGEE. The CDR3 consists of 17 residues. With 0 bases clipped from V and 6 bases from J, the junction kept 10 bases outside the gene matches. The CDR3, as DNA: TGTGCCAGCAGCTTGGTCCAGGGGACAGGGAGTAGCAATGAGCAGTTCTTC. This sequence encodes CASSLVQGTGSSNEQFF. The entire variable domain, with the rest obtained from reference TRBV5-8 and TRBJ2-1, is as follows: EAGVTQSPTHLIKTRGQQATLRCSPISGHTSVYWYQQALGLGLQFLLWYDEGEERNRGNFPPRFSGRQFPNYSSELNVNALELEDSALYLCASSLVQGTGSSNEQFFGPGTRLTVL.

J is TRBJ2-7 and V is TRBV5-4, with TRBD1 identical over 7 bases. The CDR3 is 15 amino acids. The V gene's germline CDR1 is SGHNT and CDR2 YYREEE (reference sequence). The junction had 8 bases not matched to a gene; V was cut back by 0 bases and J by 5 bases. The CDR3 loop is CASSLGSGGMDEQYF. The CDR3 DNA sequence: TGTGCCAGCAGCTTGGGATCAGGGGGAATGGACGAGCAGTACTTC.

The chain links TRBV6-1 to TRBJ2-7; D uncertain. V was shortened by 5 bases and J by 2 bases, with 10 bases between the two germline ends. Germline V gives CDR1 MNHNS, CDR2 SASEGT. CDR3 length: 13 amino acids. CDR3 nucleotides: TGTGCCAGCAGTCCCCCTATTCCCTACGAGCAGTACTTC. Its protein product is CASSPPIPYEQYF.

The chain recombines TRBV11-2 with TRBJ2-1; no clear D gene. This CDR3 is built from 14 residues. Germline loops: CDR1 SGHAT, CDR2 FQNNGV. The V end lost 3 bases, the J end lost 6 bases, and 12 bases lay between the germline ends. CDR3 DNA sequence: TGTGCCAGCAGCTTGGTAGGGTTTGGCAATGAGCAGTTCTTC. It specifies CASSLVGFGNEQFF.

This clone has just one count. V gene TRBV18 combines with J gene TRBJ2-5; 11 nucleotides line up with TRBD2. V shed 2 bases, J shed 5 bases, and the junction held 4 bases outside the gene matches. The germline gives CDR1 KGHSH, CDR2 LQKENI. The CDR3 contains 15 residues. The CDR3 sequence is CASSPDRLAGETQYF. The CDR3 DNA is TGTGCCAGCTCACCAGACAGACTAGCGGGGGAGACCCAGTACTTC.

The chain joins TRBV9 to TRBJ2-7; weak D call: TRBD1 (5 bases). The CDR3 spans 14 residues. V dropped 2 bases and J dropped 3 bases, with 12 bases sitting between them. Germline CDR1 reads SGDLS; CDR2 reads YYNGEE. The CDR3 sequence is CASSVGDSVYEQYF. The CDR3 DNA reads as TGTGCCAGCAGCGTTGGAGACAGTGTCTACGAGCAGTACTTC.

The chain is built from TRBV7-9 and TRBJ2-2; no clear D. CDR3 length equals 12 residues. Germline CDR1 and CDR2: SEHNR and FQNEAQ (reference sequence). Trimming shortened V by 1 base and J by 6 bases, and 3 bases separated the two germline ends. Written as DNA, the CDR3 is TGTGCCAGCAGCTTAGTACCCGGGGAGCTGTTTTTT. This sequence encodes CASSLVPGELFF.

This CDR3 reads CATSRGRGDYGYTF. CDR3 DNA: TGTGCCACCAGCAGAGGCAGGGGAGACTATGGCTACACCTTC. The J gene is TRBJ1-2, the V gene TRBV15; the D gene is possibly TRBD1 (6 bases). With 1 base removed from V and 3 bases from J, the gap between germline ends came to 9 bases. Germline-derived CDR1 and CDR2 are LNHNV and YYDKDF (reference sequence). The length of the CDR3 is 14 residues.

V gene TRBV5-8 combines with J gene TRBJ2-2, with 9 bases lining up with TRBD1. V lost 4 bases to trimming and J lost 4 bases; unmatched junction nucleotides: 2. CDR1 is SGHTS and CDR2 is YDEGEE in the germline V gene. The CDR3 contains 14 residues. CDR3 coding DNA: TGTGCCAGCAGCGAGGGACAGGGCACCGGGGAGCTGTTTTTT. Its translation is CASSEGQGTGELFF.

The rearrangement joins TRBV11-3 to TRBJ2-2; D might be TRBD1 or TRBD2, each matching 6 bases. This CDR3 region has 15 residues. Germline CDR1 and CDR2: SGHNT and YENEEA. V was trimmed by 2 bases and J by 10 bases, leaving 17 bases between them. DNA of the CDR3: TGTGCCAGCAGCTTATACGAGGGGGGTTCCGCGGAGCTGTTTTTT. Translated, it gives CASSLYEGGSAELFF.

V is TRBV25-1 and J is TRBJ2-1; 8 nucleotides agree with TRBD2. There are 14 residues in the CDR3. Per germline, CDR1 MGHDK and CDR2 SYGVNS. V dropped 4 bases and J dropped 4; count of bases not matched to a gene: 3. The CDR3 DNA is TGTGCCAGCAGTGTAGCGGGAATTTACAATGAGCAGTTCTTC. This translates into CASSVAGIYNEQFF.

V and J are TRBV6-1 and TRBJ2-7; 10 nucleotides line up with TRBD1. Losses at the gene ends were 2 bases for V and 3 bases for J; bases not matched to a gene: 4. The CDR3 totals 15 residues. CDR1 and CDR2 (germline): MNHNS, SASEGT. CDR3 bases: TGTGCCAGCAGTGAAAGCCGGGACAGGGGCTACGAGCAGTACTTC. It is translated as CASSESRDRGYEQYF.

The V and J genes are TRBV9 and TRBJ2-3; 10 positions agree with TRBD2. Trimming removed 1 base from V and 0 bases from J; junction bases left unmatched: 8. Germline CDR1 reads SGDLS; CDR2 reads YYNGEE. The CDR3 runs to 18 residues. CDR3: CASSVYASGSTSTDTQYF. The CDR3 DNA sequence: TGTGCCAGCAGCGTATACGCTAGCGGGAGTACTAGCACAGATACGCAGTATTTT. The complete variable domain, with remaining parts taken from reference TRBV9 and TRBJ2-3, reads DSGVTQTPKHLITATGQRVTLRCSPRSGDLSVYWYQQSLDQGLQFLIQYYNGEERAKGNILERFSAQQFPDLHSELNLSSLELGDSALYFCASSVYASGSTSTDTQYFGPGTRLTVL.

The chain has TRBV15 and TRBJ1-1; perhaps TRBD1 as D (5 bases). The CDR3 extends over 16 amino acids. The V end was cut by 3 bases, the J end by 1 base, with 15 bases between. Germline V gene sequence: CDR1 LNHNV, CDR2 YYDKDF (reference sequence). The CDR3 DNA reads TGTGCCACCAGCAGGGCCGGACTCGGGGGGAACACTGAAGCTTTCTTT. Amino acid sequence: CATSRAGLGGNTEAFF.

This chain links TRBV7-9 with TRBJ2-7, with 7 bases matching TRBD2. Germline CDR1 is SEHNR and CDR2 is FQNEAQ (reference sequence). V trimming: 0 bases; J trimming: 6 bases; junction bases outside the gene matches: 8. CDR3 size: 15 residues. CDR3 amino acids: CASSLASGRYSEQYF. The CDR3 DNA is TGTGCCAGCAGCTTAGCTAGCGGGCGGTACAGCGAGCAGTACTTC.

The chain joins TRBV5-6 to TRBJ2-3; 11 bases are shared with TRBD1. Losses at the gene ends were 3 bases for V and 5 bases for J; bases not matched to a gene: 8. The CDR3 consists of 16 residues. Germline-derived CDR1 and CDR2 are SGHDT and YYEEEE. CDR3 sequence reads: CASSSLDRGLEDTQYF. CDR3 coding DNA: TGTGCCAGCAGCTCCCTGGACAGGGGGCTTGAAGATACGCAGTATTTT.

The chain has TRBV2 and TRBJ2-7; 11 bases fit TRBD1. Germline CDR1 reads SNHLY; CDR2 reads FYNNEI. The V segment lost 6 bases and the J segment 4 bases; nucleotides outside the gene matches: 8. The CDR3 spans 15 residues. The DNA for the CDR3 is TGTGCCAGCAGCCCCCGGGACAGGGGGTATTACGAGCAGTACTTC. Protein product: CASSPRDRGYYEQYF.

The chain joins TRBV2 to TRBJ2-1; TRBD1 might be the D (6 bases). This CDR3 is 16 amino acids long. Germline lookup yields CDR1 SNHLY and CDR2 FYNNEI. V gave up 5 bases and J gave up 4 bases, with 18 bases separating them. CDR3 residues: CASSTFGDTLYNEQFF. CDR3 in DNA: TGTGCCAGCAGTACATTTGGGGACACCCTATACAATGAGCAGTTCTTC.

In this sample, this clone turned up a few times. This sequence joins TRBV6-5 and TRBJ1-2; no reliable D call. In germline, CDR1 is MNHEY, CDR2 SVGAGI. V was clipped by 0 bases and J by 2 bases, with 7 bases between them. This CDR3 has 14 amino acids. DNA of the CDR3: TGTGCCAGCAGTTACTCGATCGGGAACTATGGCTACACCTTC. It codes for CASSYSIGNYGYTF.

DNA for the CDR3: TGTGCCAGCAGCCCTTCCGGGCTCGGCAAAAACATTCAGTACTTC. Encoded protein: CASSPSGLGKNIQYF. V gene TRBV13 combines with J gene TRBJ2-4; D remains ambiguous. Trimming took off 5 bases at V and 3 bases at J, with 14 bases between the two ends. The CDR3 loop spans 15 amino acids. The germline V gene encodes CDR1 PRHDT and CDR2 FYEKMQ (reference sequence).

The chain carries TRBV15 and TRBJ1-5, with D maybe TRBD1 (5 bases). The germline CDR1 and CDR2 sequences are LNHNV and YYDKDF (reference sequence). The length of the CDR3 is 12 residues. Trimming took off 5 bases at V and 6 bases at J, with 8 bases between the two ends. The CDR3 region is CATSPGLQPQHF. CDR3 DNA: TGTGCCACCAGCCCAGGGCTTCAGCCCCAGCATTTT.

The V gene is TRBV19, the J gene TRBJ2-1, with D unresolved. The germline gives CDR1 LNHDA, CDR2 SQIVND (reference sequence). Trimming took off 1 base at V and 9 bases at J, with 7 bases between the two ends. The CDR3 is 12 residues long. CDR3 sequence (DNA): TGTGCCAGTAGTATAGTTTCGGGTGAGCAGTTCTTC. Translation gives CASSIVSGEQFF. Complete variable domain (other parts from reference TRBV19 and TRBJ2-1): DGGITQSPKYLFRKEGQNVTLSCEQNLNHDAMYWYRQDPGQGLRLIYYSQIVNDFQKGDIAEGYSVSREKKESFPLTVTSAQKNPTAFYLCASSIVSGEQFFGPGTRLTVL.

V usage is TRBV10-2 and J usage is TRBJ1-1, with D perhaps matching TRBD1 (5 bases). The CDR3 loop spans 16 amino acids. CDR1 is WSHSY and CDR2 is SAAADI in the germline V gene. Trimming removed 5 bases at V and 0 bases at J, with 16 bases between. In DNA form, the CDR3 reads TGCGCCAGCAGTAGAGCCCGGGGGGAAATGAACACTGAAGCTTTCTTT. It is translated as CASSRARGEMNTEAFF.

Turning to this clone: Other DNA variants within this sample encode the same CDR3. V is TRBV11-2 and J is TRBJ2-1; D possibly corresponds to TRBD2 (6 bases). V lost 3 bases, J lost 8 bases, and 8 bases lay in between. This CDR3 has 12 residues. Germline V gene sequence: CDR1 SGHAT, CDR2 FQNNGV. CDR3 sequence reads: CASSFGGDEQFF. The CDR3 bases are TGTGCCAGCAGCTTCGGCGGGGATGAGCAGTTCTTC.

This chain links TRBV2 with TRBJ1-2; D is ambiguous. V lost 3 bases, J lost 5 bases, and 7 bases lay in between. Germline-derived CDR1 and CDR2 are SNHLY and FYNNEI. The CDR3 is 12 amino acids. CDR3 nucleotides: TGTGCCAGCAGTGAGGACGGATATGGCTACACCTTC. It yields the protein CASSEDGYGYTF.